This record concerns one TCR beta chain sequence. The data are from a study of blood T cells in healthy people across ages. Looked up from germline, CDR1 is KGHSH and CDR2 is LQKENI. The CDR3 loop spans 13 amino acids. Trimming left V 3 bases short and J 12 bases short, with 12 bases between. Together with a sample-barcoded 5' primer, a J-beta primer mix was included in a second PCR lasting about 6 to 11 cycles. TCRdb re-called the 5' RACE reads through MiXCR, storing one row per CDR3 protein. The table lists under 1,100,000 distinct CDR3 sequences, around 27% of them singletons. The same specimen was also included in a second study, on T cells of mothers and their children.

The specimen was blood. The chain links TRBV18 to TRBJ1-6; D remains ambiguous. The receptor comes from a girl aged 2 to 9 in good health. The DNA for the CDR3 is TGTGCCAGCTCACCGGGCGACCCTTTACCCCTCCACTTT. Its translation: CASSPGDPLPLHF.